This TCR beta chain was recovered during a study of shared clonotypes between healthy human individuals. The CDR3 runs 15 residues. V dropped 4 bases and J dropped 0 bases, with 10 bases sitting between them. Looked up from germline, CDR1 is SGHTA and CDR2 is FQGNSA. Clones were sequenced by immunoSEQ multiplex PCR, and TCRdb holds only the in-frame ones, with some missing. Here the sample spans roughly 2.5 million clones, approximately 92% being singletons. This sequence joins TRBV7-2 and TRBJ2-4, with D perhaps matching TRBD1 (6 bases). The sequence derives from a man aged 18 to 29 in good health. The sample comprised naive CD4+ T cells sorted from blood. Documented subset: CD45RA+ positively selected. This CDR3 is CASSWTVLAKNIQYF. In DNA, the CDR3 is TGTGCCAGCAGCTGGACAGTCCTAGCCAAAAACATTCAGTACTTC.